Listed below are T cell receptor beta chains from one sample, sequenced in a study of T cells in Graves' hyperthyroidism and ophthalmopathy. TCRdb redid the calling of the multiplex PCR reads with MiXCR, one entry per CDR3 protein. The data show roughly 420,000 distinct CDR3 sequences, around a sixth seen once. Input material: blood. These receptors all stem from a woman under 30 with Graves' hyperthyroidism. Both conserved end residues are part of each CDR3. A D gene is named only where the DNA matches it firmly. Expanded clones are given a class, and other clones once, few, many or no size at all.

D gene	clone size	V gene	J gene	CDR3 protein	CDR3 DNA
-	few	TRBV27	TRBJ2-3	CASSLRGSFLFTDTQYF	TGTGCCAGCAGTTTACGGGGTTCCTTCCTATTCACAGATACGCAGTATTTT
-	-	TRBV5-8	TRBJ2-3	CASSLARGSSTDTQYF	TGTGCCAGCAGCTTGGCGCGCGGTTCTAGCACAGATACGCAGTATTTT
TRBD1	many	TRBV11-2	TRBJ2-1	CASSFAPGQAYNEQFF	TGTGCCAGCAGCTTTGCACCGGGACAGGCCTACAATGAGCAGTTCTTC
TRBD1	-	TRBV12-5	TRBJ2-5	CASGLLGTEETQYF	TGTGCTAGTGGTTTGCTGGGGACAGAAGAGACCCAGTACTTC
-	many	TRBV7-9	TRBJ2-7	CASSLGLVNGEQYF	TGTGCCAGCAGCTTAGGTCTGGTGAATGGCGAGCAGTACTTC
TRBD2	-	TRBV12-5	TRBJ2-1	CASGLSGSFYNEQFF	TGTGCTAGTGGTTTAAGCGGGAGCTTCTACAATGAGCAGTTCTTC
TRBD1	many	TRBV2	TRBJ2-7	CASSRGQETYEQYF	TGTGCCAGCAGTCGCGGACAGGAAACCTACGAGCAGTACTTC
-	-	TRBV13	TRBJ2-5	CASSPQEGPETQYF	TGTGCCAGCAGCCCCCAGGAGGGGCCGGAGACCCAGTACTTC
-	few	TRBV19	TRBJ1-4	CASSMRDNNEKLFF	TGTGCCAGTAGTATGAGGGACAATAATGAAAAACTGTTTTTT
TRBD2	many	TRBV7-9	TRBJ2-3	CASSPGLAGVYTDTQYF	TGTGCCAGCAGCCCCGGACTAGCGGGGGTCTACACAGATACGCAGTATTTT
-	-	TRBV18	TRBJ1-2	CASSAFEGGPESYGYTF	TGTGCCAGCTCAGCCTTCGAGGGGGGGCCGGAAAGCTATGGCTACACCTTC
-	many	TRBV19	TRBJ1-5	CASKGGFSNQPQHF	TGTGCCAGTAAGGGCGGCTTTAGCAATCAGCCCCAGCATTTT
TRBD2	many	TRBV20-1	TRBJ2-7	CSARAGTSGLYEQYF	TGCAGTGCTAGAGCGGGGACTAGCGGCCTCTACGAGCAGTACTTC
TRBD2	many	TRBV2	TRBJ2-7	CASSASGRAGDEQYF	TGTGCCAGCAGTGCCAGCGGGAGGGCCGGGGACGAGCAGTACTTC
-	few	TRBV19	TRBJ2-1	CASSMGPAGTLNNEQFF	TGTGCCAGTAGTATGGGACCAGCGGGCACTTTGAACAATGAGCAGTTCTTC
-	many	TRBV7-3	TRBJ2-1	CASNSGAGTEQFF	TGTGCCAGCAACTCGGGGGCGGGGACTGAGCAGTTCTTC
TRBD1	many	TRBV27	TRBJ2-7	CASSIKQGAHEQYF	TGTGCCAGCAGTATTAAACAGGGGGCACACGAGCAGTACTTC
TRBD2	-	TRBV7-6	TRBJ2-7	CASSLRGTSGGPASYEQYF	TGTGCCAGCAGCTTAAGGGGGACTAGCGGGGGGCCGGCCTCCTACGAGCAGTACTTC
-	many	TRBV7-2	TRBJ1-1	CASSLRGEAFF	TGTGCCAGCAGCCTAAGAGGGGAAGCTTTCTTT
-	many	TRBV27	TRBJ1-3	CASRATGNSGNTIYF	TGTGCCAGCAGGGCTACAGGGAACTCTGGAAACACCATATATTTT
-	-	TRBV6-1	TRBJ2-1	CASSLTITPGNEQFF	TGTGCCAGCAGCCTCACTATAACTCCGGGGAATGAGCAGTTCTTC
TRBD1	many	TRBV3-1	TRBJ2-7	CASSQRGQGGEQYF	TGTGCCAGCAGCCAAAGGGGACAGGGGGGCGAGCAGTACTTC
TRBD2	many	TRBV6-1	TRBJ2-3	CASSPSGSTDTQYF	TGTGCCAGCAGCCCGAGCGGGAGTACAGATACGCAGTATTTT
-	many	TRBV12-3/TRBV12-4	TRBJ1-2	CASSFGVDYGYTF	TGTGCCAGCAGTTTCGGGGTAGACTATGGCTACACCTTC
-	many	TRBV12-3/TRBV12-4	TRBJ2-3	CASSFQGSDTQYF	TGTGCCAGCAGTTTTCAGGGATCAGATACGCAGTATTTT
-	many	TRBV28	TRBJ2-5	CASRGGGRQETQYF	TGTGCCAGCAGAGGGGGTGGACGGCAAGAGACCCAGTACTTC
TRBD1	many	TRBV12-3/TRBV12-4	TRBJ1-6	CASSLEQGAQNSPLHF	TGTGCCAGCAGTTTGGAACAGGGGGCTCAGAATTCACCCCTCCACTTT
TRBD1	many	TRBV20-1	TRBJ2-1	CSASDDRGISLRNEQFF	TGCAGTGCTAGTGATGACAGGGGTATTTCTTTACGCAATGAGCAGTTCTTC
-	many	TRBV20-1	TRBJ2-6	CGIRGANVLTF	TGCGGCATCAGGGGGGCCAACGTCCTGACTTTC
-	many	TRBV20-1	TRBJ2-7	CSAPGDSDEQYF	TGCAGTGCGCCAGGGGATTCGGACGAGCAGTACTTC
-	many	TRBV9	TRBJ1-6	CASSVEGRISPLHF	TGTGCCAGCAGCGTAGAAGGCAGGATTTCACCCCTCCACTTT
TRBD1	few	TRBV6-1	TRBJ2-1	CASRARPGTGANEQFF	TGTGCCAGCAGAGCTCGACCCGGGACAGGGGCCAATGAGCAGTTCTTC
-	many	TRBV5-6	TRBJ1-4	CASSLRWGANEKLFF	TGTGCCAGCAGCTTGAGATGGGGGGCTAATGAAAAACTGTTTTTT
-	many	TRBV29-1	TRBJ1-1	CSAEGSREDTEAFF	TGCAGCGCCGAAGGTTCCAGGGAGGACACTGAAGCTTTCTTT
TRBD1	-	TRBV5-1	TRBJ1-4	CASSAQGIGEKLFF	TGCGCCAGCAGCGCACAGGGGATCGGCGAAAAACTGTTTTTT
-	many	TRBV5-1	TRBJ1-2	CASSLAPGASDGYTF	TGCGCCAGCAGCTTGGCTCCGGGGGCGAGCGATGGCTACACCTTC
-	many	TRBV30	TRBJ1-4	CAWSSVVGAANEKLFF	TGTGCCTGGAGTTCAGTCGTGGGGGCGGCTAATGAAAAACTGTTTTTT
-	many	TRBV12-3/TRBV12-4	TRBJ2-2	CASSLSDYLGELFF	TGTGCCAGCAGTTTAAGCGACTACCTGGGGGAGCTGTTTTTT
-	-	TRBV6-1	TRBJ2-6	CASSEGNGANVLTF	TGTGCCAGCAGTGAAGGTAATGGGGCCAACGTCCTGACTTTC
-	few	TRBV6-5	TRBJ2-2	CASSYSRGDPNTGELFF	TGTGCCAGCAGTTACTCGAGAGGGGATCCGAACACCGGGGAGCTGTTTTTT
-	many	TRBV28	TRBJ1-3	CASSLGRPSGNTIYF	TGTGCCAGCAGCCTCGGGCGGCCCTCTGGAAACACCATATATTTT